This T cell receptor beta chain is drawn from a study of blood T cells in healthy people across ages. For the study at large: About one barcoded beta molecule per two T cells was the capture yield of template switching. Overall study findings and caveats: Roughly linearly, TCR beta diversity per million T cells fell as age increased. With unsorted PBMCs, a conclusive comparison of naive versus antigen-experienced cells was not possible.

Note on this clonotype: Its antigen is unknown.

A sample-barcoded 5' primer and a J-beta primer mix were used in a second PCR of about 6 to 12 cycles. TCRdb re-derived calls from the 5' RACE reads in MiXCR, one entry per CDR3 protein. Found here are about 1 million distinct CDR3 sequences, 35% to 55% of them singletons; the top ten hold approximately 17%. V lost 3 bases to trimming and J lost 3 bases, with 8 bases between them. Germline V gives CDR1 KGHDR, CDR2 SFDVKD. The CDR3 totals 13 residues. The sequence derives from a woman aged 55-75 years in good health. The chain recombines TRBV24-1 with TRBJ2-7; D is unclear. The specimen was blood. The CDR3 nucleotides read TGTGCCACCAGTGATCCAGGAAGCTACGAGCAGTACTTC. Protein: CATSDPGSYEQYF.